This T cell receptor beta chain was recorded in a study of T cells in Graves' hyperthyroidism and ophthalmopathy (dated by TCRdb to about 2019). Regarding the research as a whole: Peripheral blood was collected at initial diagnosis, before any treatment. TCR V-J signatures able to tell the groups apart were searched for in a discovery cohort of approximately 95 patients, of whom about 40 had Graves' ophthalmopathy and around 58 had stable Graves' hyperthyroidism. Prospective prediction of ophthalmopathy was tested in an independent validation cohort consisting of roughly 19 hyperthyroidism patients and about 17 patients who later progressed to ophthalmopathy. For training and testing, the 100 or so patients in the discovery cohort were randomly divided in a 7:3 ratio. The study also compared thyroid tissue and blood T-cell repertoires from several Graves' hyperthyroidism patients. After blood sampling, hyperthyroidism patients were treated with methimazole at a starting dose of 30 mg daily, and ophthalmopathy patients were treated with high-dose intravenous methylprednisolone. According to the paper, TCR Vbeta CDR3 sequencing was carried out on around 140 peripheral blood samples, which came from 40 to 45 ophthalmopathy, 70 to 80 hyperthyroidism and about 17 progressor patients. Summary of the overall study and its limitations: Most expanded thyroid clonotypes (frequency above 0.001) were also detected in blood, a finding suggesting that blood repertoires may reflect thyroid immune responses. In cross-validation, a model built on a 13 V-J signature told ophthalmopathy apart from stable hyperthyroidism with approximately 90% sensitivity and approximately 81% specificity, and in testing the same model reached 80%/75%. In validation, progression to ophthalmopathy was predicted by the model with nearly 71% sensitivity and under 85% specificity, a median of about 6 months before onset. No statistical method was used to set the sample size in advance, and investigators knew the group allocation.

Hyperthyroidism patients were newly diagnosed, had a disease duration of under 2 months, and were aged 18 to 65 years. The study excluded patients with uncontrolled infections, other autoimmune diseases, pregnancy or lactation. Diagnoses were established on the basis of clinical symptoms, serum thyroxine and TRAb, thyroid ultrasound, and orbital computed tomography. Blood from progressor patients was collected at the time of first diagnosis with hyperthyroidism, before any ophthalmopathy symptoms had appeared. Ficoll-Paque density gradient centrifugation was used to isolate PBMCs from 8 to 10 ml of fresh peripheral blood. Patients classed as progressors first received a Graves' hyperthyroidism diagnosis and then went on to develop ophthalmopathy during follow-up. Total RNA was extracted using Trizol reagent, and RNA quality was assessed on an Agilent 2100 Bioanalyzer. This clonotype was counted between two and nine times. It lacks a known antigen. Qualities for individual bases were not recorded, and no much larger clone is one base off.

The TCR beta CDR3 regions were amplified from RNA transcripts. A first-round RT-PCR of the TCR CDR3 used the HTBI primer set with the Qiagen OneStep RT-PCR kit. Libraries were constructed in a second round of multiplex PCR, after which size selection and purification were performed. Sequencing of the libraries was done on an Illumina HiSeq2000 using paired-end 100 bp reads. The authors' pipeline ran thus. SOAPnuke was used to process the raw data, throwing out any read that contained adapters or uncalled bases, had a mean Phred below 15, or lacked an exact constant-primer or identifier match. High-quality paired reads were merged with COPE v1.2.5, and unique nucleotide sequences were defined as clonotypes. MiTCR v1.1 was used to align the clonotypes against IMGT TRBV, TRBD and TRBJ reference segments. The analysis included only V-J combinations with a frequency above 0.0001, which together covered more than 98% of the repertoires. A TCS score was defined as the ratio of F50 (clonal expansion) to E x V (chaos), with BLOSUM62-based TCRdist applied between CDR3 peptides within each V-J. Welch's t-statistics and random forest reduced approximately 520 V-J features to around 14, which were used in a naive Bayes classifier (R e1071). TCRdb reran the public reads through fastp at Q25 and MiXCR, keeping productive beta chains. Rows are combined by CDR3 protein, so each entry shows the most common genes and DNA. TCRdb's processing, not the study's, gives the V and J calls here. The sample table lists fewer than 400,000 distinct CDR3 sequences, around a sixth of them with a count of one. The top ten clonotypes cover 28% of the sample.

From the cysteine up to the phenylalanine, the CDR3 has a length of 15 residues. Kept here is only the CDR3 DNA, which spans 45 bases and is read in frame from base 1. CDR1 and CDR2 are drawn from the germline V gene: SQVTM, ANQGSEA. V was cut back by 4 bases and J by 4 bases, leaving a gap of 16 bases between them. The chain uses TRBV29-1 and TRBJ2-2; the D call is tentative, TRBD1 or TRBD2, as each matches 5 bases. Sequencing input: blood. The sequence derives from a woman aged 18-29 years with Graves' hyperthyroidism that later progressed to Graves' ophthalmopathy. The CDR3 loop reads CSVGARGTGTGELFF. The DNA is as follows: TGCAGCGTTGGGGCTAGAGGGACGGGCACCGGGGAGCTGTTTTTT.